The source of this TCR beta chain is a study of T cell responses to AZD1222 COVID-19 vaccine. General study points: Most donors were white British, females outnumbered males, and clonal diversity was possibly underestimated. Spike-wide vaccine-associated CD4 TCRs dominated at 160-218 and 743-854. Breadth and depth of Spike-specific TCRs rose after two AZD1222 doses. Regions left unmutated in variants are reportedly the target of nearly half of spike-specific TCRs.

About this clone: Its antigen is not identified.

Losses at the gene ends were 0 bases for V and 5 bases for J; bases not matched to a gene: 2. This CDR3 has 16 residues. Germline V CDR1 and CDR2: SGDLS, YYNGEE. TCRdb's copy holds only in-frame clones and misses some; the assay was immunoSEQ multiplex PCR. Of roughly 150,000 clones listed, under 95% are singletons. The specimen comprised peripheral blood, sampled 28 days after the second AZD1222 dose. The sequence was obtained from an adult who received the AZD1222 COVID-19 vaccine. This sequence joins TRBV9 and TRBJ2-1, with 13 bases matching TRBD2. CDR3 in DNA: TGTGCCAGCAGCGTAGCCGGGACTAGCGGGAACAATGAGCAGTTCTTC. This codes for CASSVAGTSGNNEQFF. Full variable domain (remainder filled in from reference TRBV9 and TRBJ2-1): DSGVTQTPKHLITATGQRVTLRCSPRSGDLSVYWYQQSLDQGLQFLIQYYNGEERAKGNILERFSAQQFPDLHSELNLSSLELGDSALYFCASSVAGTSGNNEQFFGPGTRLTVL.